The source of this T cell receptor beta chain is a study of OX40 agonist ivuxolimab in advanced cancers. This clone was recorded only once. Antigen: not known. Blood sampling was done at baseline, cycle 4 day 1, and cycle 7 day 1. Here immunoSEQ multiplex PCR was the method, and the copy in TCRdb shows in-frame clones only, minus some. The sample comprises 45,000 to 50,000 clones, roughly nine tenths of which are singletons, and approximately 6% rests with the top ten. Per the germline V gene, CDR1 is SGHRS and CDR2 is YFSETQ. The CDR3 totals 12 residues. The germline V and J ends were trimmed by 4 bases and 6 bases, with 7 bases remaining between them. Study-wide findings and caveats: The study found that CD8+ T cells averaged more expanded clones than CD4+.

The specimen was CD4+ or CD8+ T cells sorted from blood, collected in a trial of the OX40 agonist ivuxolimab. This TCR came from an adult with an advanced solid tumor such as melanoma, head and neck, liver or kidney cancer. The V call is TRBV5-1, the J call TRBJ2-2; D is unresolved. CDR3 coding DNA: TGCGCCAGCAGCACGTGGGCCGGGGAGCTGTTTTTT. It codes for CASSTWAGELFF.